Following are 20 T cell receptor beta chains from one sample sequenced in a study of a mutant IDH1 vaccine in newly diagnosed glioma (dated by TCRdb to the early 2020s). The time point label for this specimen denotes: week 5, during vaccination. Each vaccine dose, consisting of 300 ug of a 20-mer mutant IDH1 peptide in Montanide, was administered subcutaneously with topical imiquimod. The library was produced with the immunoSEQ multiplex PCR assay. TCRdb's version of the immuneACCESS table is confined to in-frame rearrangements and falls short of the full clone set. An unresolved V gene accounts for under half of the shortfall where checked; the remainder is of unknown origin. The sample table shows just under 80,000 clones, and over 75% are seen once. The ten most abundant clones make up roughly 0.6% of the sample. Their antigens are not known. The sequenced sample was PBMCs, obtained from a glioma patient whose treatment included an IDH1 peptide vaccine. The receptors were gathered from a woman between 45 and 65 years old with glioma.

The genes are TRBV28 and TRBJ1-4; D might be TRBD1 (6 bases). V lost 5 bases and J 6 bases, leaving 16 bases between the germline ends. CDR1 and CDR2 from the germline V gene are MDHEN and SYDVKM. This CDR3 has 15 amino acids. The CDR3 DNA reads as TGTGCCAGCAGTGCCTACAGGGTAGGCGATGAAAAACTGTTTTTT. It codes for CASSAYRVGDEKLFF.

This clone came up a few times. The DNA for the CDR3 is TGTGCCAGTAGTATTGGGGGAACGGGTCAGCCCCAGCATTTT. It is translated as CASSIGGTGQPQHF. The V and J genes are TRBV19 and TRBJ1-5; D might be TRBD1 (5 bases). CDR3 length equals 14 residues. The V gene lost 3 bases and the J gene lost 6 bases, with 12 bases spanning the gap. Germline V gene data show CDR1 as LNHDA and CDR2 as SQIVND (reference sequence). The full variable domain, its missing parts supplied by reference TRBV19 and TRBJ1-5, is DGGITQSPKYLFRKEGQNVTLSCEQNLNHDAMYWYRQDPGQGLRLIYYSQIVNDFQKGDIAEGYSVSREKKESFPLTVTSAQKNPTAFYLCASSIGGTGQPQHFGDGTRLSIL.

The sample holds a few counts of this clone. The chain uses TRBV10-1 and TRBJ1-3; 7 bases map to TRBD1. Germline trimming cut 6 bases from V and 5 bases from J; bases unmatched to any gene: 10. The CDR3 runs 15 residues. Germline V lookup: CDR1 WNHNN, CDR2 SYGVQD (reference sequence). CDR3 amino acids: CASSAGTEGRNTIYF. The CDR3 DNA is TGCGCCAGCAGCGCCGGGACAGAAGGACGAAACACCATATATTTT.

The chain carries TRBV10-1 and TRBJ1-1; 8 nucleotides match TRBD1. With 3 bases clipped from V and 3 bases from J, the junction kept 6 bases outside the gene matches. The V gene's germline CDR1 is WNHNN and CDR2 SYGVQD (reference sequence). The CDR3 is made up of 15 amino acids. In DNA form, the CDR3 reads TGCGCCAGCAGTGATCCCGGGACAGGACACACTGAAGCTTTCTTT. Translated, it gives CASSDPGTGHTEAFF.

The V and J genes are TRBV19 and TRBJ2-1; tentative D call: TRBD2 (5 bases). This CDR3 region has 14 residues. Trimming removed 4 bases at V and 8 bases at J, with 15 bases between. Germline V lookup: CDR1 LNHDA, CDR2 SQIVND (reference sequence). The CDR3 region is CASSTLYTGDEQFF. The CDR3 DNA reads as TGTGCCAGTAGTACCCTTTACACCGGGGATGAGCAGTTCTTC.

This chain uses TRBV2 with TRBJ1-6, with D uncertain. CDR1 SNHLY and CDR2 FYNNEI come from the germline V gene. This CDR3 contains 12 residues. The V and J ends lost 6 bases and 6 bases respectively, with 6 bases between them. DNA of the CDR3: TGTGCCAGCAGCGCTTCTAATTCACCCCTCCACTTT. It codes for CASSASNSPLHF.

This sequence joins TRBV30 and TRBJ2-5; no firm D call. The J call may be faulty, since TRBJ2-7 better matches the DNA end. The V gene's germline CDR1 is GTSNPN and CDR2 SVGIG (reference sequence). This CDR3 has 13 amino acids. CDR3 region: CAWSVVGSYEQYF. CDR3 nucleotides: TGTGCCTGGAGTGTAGTGGGATCCTACGAGCAGTACTTC.

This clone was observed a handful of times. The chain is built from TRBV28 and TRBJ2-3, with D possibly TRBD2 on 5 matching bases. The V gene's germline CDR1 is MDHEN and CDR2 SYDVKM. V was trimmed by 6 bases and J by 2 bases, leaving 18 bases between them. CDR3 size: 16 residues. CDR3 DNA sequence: TGTGCCAGCAGCCTCGGGTCATCTCTAGCCACAGATACGCAGTATTTT. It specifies CASSLGSSLATDTQYF. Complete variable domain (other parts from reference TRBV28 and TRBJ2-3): DVKVTQSSRYLVKRTGEKVFLECVQDMDHENMFWYRQDPGLGLRLIYFSYDVKMKEKGDIPEGYSVSREKKERFSLILESASTNQTSMYLCASSLGSSLATDTQYFGPGTRLTVL.

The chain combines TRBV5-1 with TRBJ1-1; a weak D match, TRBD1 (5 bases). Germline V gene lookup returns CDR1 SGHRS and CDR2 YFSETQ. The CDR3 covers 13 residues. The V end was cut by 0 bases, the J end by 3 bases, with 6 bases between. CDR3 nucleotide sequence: TGCGCCAGCAGCTTGGTGGGGCACACTGAAGCTTTCTTT. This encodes CASSLVGHTEAFF.

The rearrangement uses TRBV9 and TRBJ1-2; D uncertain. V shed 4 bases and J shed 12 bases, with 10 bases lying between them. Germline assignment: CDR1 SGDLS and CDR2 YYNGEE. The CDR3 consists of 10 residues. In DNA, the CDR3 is TGTGCCAGCAGCCCCACCGTGGACACCTTC. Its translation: CASSPTVDTF.

The CDR3 DNA is TGTGCCAGCAGCTGGGGACAAAGCTCCTACGAGCAGTACTTC. Its protein product is CASSWGQSSYEQYF. The chain uses TRBV27 and TRBJ2-7, with a weak D call TRBD1 (6 bases). Trimming removed 6 bases from V and 0 bases from J, with 12 bases in between. Germline V gene lookup returns CDR1 MNHEY and CDR2 SMNVEV (reference sequence). The CDR3 extends over 14 amino acids.

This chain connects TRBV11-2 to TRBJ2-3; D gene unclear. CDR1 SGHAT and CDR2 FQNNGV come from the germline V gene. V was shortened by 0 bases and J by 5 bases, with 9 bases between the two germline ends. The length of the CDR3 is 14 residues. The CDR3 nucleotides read TGTGCCAGCAGCTTAGATGGGGTAATAGATACGCAGTATTTT. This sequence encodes CASSLDGVIDTQYF.

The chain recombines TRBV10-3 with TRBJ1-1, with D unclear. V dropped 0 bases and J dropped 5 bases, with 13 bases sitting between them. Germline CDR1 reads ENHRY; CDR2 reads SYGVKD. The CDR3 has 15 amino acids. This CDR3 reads CAISESGGRRTEAFF. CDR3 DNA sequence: TGTGCCATCAGTGAGTCGGGAGGACGGAGGACTGAAGCTTTCTTT.

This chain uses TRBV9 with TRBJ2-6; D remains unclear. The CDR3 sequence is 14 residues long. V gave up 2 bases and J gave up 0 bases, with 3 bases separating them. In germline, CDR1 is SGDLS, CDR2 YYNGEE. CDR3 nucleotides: TGTGCCAGCAGCGTGAGCTCTGGGGCCAACGTCCTGACTTTC. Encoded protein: CASSVSSGANVLTF.

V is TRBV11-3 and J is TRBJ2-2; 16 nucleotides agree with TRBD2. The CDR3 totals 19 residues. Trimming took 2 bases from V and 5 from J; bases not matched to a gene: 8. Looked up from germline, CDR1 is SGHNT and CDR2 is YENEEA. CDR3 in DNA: TGTGCCAGCAGCTTAAGTGGGACTAGCGGGAGGGCCCGAACCGGGGAGCTGTTTTTT. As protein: CASSLSGTSGRARTGELFF.

CDR3 protein: CASSQYRVAGGYEQYF. For the CDR3, the DNA is TGTGCCAGCAGTCAATATCGGGTAGCGGGAGGCTACGAGCAGTACTTC. This rearrangement joins TRBV7-8 to TRBJ2-5; TRBD2 agrees at 10 bases. The J call could be wrong; TRBJ2-7 is a better fit for the DNA end. CDR3 length equals 16 residues. CDR1 and CDR2 from the germline V gene are SGHVS and FQNEAQ.

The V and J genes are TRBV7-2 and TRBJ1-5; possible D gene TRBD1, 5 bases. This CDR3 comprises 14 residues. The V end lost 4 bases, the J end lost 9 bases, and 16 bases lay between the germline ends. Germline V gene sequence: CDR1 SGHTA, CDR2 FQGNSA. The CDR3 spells CASSSPGTSRPQHF. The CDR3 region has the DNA TGTGCCAGCAGCTCTCCCGGGACGTCGAGGCCCCAGCATTTT.

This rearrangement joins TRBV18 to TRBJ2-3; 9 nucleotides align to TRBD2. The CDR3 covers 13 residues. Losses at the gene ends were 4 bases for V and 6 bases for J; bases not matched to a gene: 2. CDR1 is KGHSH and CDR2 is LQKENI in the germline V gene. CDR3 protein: CASSLGLADTQYF. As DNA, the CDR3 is TGTGCCAGCTCACTAGGACTAGCGGATACGCAGTATTTT.

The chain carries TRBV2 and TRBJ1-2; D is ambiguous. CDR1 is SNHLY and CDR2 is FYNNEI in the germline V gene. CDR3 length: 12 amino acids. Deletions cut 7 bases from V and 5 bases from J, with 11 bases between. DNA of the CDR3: TGTGCCAGCACCTATCAGGCATATGGCTACACCTTC. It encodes CASTYQAYGYTF.

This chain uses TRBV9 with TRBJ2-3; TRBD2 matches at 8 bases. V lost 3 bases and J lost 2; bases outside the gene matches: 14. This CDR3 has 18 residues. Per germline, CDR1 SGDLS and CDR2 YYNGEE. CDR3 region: CASSALGSVAGFTDTQYF. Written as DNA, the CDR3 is TGTGCCAGCAGCGCCCTAGGTTCTGTAGCGGGATTCACAGATACGCAGTATTTT.